This TCR beta chain derives from a study of blood T cell repertoires in COVID-19 (dated by TCRdb to about 2020). With regard to the full study: Collaborator samples came from the United States, Italy and Spain and covered acute and convalescent phases of COVID-19. The material from the prospective study consisted of cDNA or gDNA derived from T cells, B-cell-depleted T cells, or PBMCs. The dataset comprised deeply sampled blood TCRbeta repertoires from subjects exposed to, actively infected with, or recovered from COVID-19. A freely available public database, intended as a resource for researchers studying the immune response to SARS-CoV-2, is where the repertoires were released. Samples were obtained from the ongoing ImmuneRACE study (first 160 participants) and from some 1,200 subjects provided by 6 global collaborators. Nearly every sample came with metadata listing a de-identified subject ID, COVID-19 status, age in years and sex. Where HLA class I and class II types were available, the types were taken from metadata supplied by the sample provider, not from assay-based typing. Study-wide findings and limitations: How much clinical and demographic metadata was included differed by source and by participant, and the metadata was provided uncurated.

The CDR3 goes from the cysteine to the phenylalanine over 16 residues. The DNA shown is the 48-base CDR3, in frame from base 1. Ends trimmed: V by 2 bases, J by 6 bases; bases unmatched to a gene: 9. The germline V gene yields MRHNA for CDR1 and SNTAGT for CDR2. At least ten counts were recorded for this clone. No cognate antigen has been identified for it. Base qualities are not recorded, but no much larger clone differs from it by a single base. TCRbeta CDR3 regions were amplified from genomic DNA using the immunoSEQ Assay, a bias-controlled multiplex PCR. In the paper's pipeline: Nucleated cell counts per sample were estimated from amplification of reference gene primers within the assay. To quantify the absolute abundance of each unique TCRbeta CDR3 rearrangement, sequence reads were collapsed and filtered. For each sample, productive Simpson clonality was calculated by taking the square root of Simpson's diversity index across productive rearrangements. The table was pulled from immuneACCESS by TCRdb, which kept in-frame rearrangements only. Such tables lose some clones; where checked, under half of the loss comes from unresolved V genes, and the rest has no known cause. V and J calls and clone size are those listed in that table; D and trimming were worked out from the DNA. Within this sample are 200,000 to 300,000 clones, with about 80% of them counted one time only. The top ten clones comprise roughly 8.6% of the sample.

The collaborating institutions used their own protocols to collect whole blood in K2EDTA tubes. For TCRbeta analysis, collaborators shipped samples as frozen whole blood, isolated PBMCs, or DNA extracted from either of those sample types. The V gene is TRBV6-4 and the J gene is TRBJ2-2; TRBD1 fits 7 bases in the junction. The sequenced sample consisted of peripheral blood. The receptor's source is a human donor in a cohort sampled during active COVID-19. The CDR3 amino acid sequence is: CASSDLPEGASGELFF. Read as DNA, the sequence is TGTGCCAGCAGTGACCTCCCCGAGGGGGCTTCCGGGGAGCTGTTTTTT.